Listed below are T cell receptor beta chains from one sample, sequenced in a study of cytomegalovirus exposure and HLA in healthy donors. The method was immunoSEQ multiplex PCR; TCRdb's version includes in-frame clones alone and lacks a portion of them. Here the sample spans 100,000 to 150,000 clones, roughly four fifths being singletons. Source material: PBMCs. These receptors came from a man between 45 and 60 years old in good health and CMV-seronegative. CDR3s include the opening cysteine and the closing phenylalanine or tryptophan. The order of the fields is CDR3 length, D gene, J gene, V gene, clone size, CDR3 DNA, CDR3 protein. The D gene is left open where the match is weak. Clone size is given for some rows only: seen once, a few or many times, or a class if the clone is expanded.

cdr3_length: 13
d_call: TRBD1
j_call: TRBJ2-1
v_call: TRBV5-4
clone_size: -
cdr3_nt: TGTGCCAGCAGCGGGGACAGGGGCCATGAGCAGTTCTTC
cdr3_aa: CASSGDRGHEQFF

cdr3_length: 15
d_call: TRBD1
j_call: TRBJ2-3
v_call: TRBV19
clone_size: -
cdr3_nt: TGTGCCAGTAGTATAGGGACAGGGAGTACAGATACGCAGTATTTT
cdr3_aa: CASSIGTGSTDTQYF

cdr3_length: 13
d_call: -
j_call: TRBJ1-1
v_call: TRBV29-1
clone_size: -
cdr3_nt: TGCAGCGTTGATCAGGTGTGGAACACTGAAGCTTTCTTT
cdr3_aa: CSVDQVWNTEAFF

cdr3_length: 15
d_call: -
j_call: TRBJ1-1
v_call: TRBV5-1
clone_size: -
cdr3_nt: TGCGCCAGCAGCTTGGCCCCAGATTTGAACACTGAAGCTTTCTTT
cdr3_aa: CASSLAPDLNTEAFF

cdr3_length: 16
d_call: TRBD2
j_call: TRBJ2-3
v_call: TRBV5-4
clone_size: -
cdr3_nt: TGTGCCAGCAGCGCAACCTACCAAGCGGGGGTATATACGCAGTATTTT
cdr3_aa: CASSATYQAGVYTQYF

cdr3_length: 13
d_call: -
j_call: TRBJ1-1
v_call: TRBV6-1
clone_size: -
cdr3_nt: TGTGCCAGCAGAGCAACGTCGGACACTGAAGCTTTCTTT
cdr3_aa: CASRATSDTEAFF

cdr3_length: 17
d_call: -
j_call: TRBJ1-1
v_call: TRBV6-1
clone_size: -
cdr3_nt: TGTGCCAGCAGTGAAGCCCAGGGGTGGGGAGACGGAGACTCGGCTTTCTTT
cdr3_aa: CASSEAQGWGDGDSAFF

cdr3_length: 15
d_call: TRBD1
j_call: TRBJ1-3
v_call: TRBV28
clone_size: few
cdr3_nt: TGTGCCAGCAGGGGGACAGCCTTAGCGGGAAACACCATATATTTT
cdr3_aa: CASRGTALAGNTIYF

cdr3_length: 14
d_call: TRBD1
j_call: TRBJ1-1
v_call: TRBV7-3
clone_size: once
cdr3_nt: TGTGCCAGCAGCTCTACAGGGGCTGACACTGAAGCTTTCTTT
cdr3_aa: CASSSTGADTEAFF

cdr3_length: 14
d_call: -
j_call: TRBJ1-3
v_call: TRBV5-5
clone_size: -
cdr3_nt: TGTGCCAGCAGCTTGGAGCACGCAGGAAACACCATATATTTT
cdr3_aa: CASSLEHAGNTIYF

cdr3_length: 13
d_call: -
j_call: TRBJ1-3
v_call: TRBV18
clone_size: once
cdr3_nt: TGTGCCAGCTCCGCGGGATCTGGAAACACCATATATTTT
cdr3_aa: CASSAGSGNTIYF

cdr3_length: 14
d_call: -
j_call: TRBJ1-3
v_call: TRBV7-9
clone_size: once
cdr3_nt: TGTGCCAGCAGTCCACAGGGCTCTGGAAACACCATATATTTT
cdr3_aa: CASSPQGSGNTIYF

cdr3_length: 11
d_call: TRBD1
j_call: TRBJ1-1
v_call: TRBV6-5
clone_size: -
cdr3_nt: TGTGCCAGCAGTACCGACAGGGCGGCTTTCTTT
cdr3_aa: CASSTDRAAFF

cdr3_length: 15
d_call: -
j_call: TRBJ2-3
v_call: TRBV2
clone_size: -
cdr3_nt: TGTGCCAGCAGTGTCTCGCACAGGAGAGCGGATACGCAGTATTTT
cdr3_aa: CASSVSHRRADTQYF

cdr3_length: 16
d_call: TRBD2
j_call: TRBJ2-5
v_call: TRBV5-4
clone_size: few
cdr3_nt: TGTGCCAGCACCCTGGGGGCGGGGGGGCCTTCAGAGACCCAGTACTTC
cdr3_aa: CASTLGAGGPSETQYF

cdr3_length: 14
d_call: -
j_call: TRBJ1-4
v_call: TRBV2
clone_size: once
cdr3_nt: TGTGCCAGCAGTGAACGGGGGTATAATGAAAAACTGTTTTTT
cdr3_aa: CASSERGYNEKLFF

cdr3_length: 14
d_call: TRBD1
j_call: TRBJ2-5
v_call: TRBV11-1
clone_size: -
cdr3_nt: TGTGCCAGCAGCTTGGGACAGACTCAAGAGACCCAGTACTTC
cdr3_aa: CASSLGQTQETQYF

cdr3_length: 13
d_call: TRBD1
j_call: TRBJ1-5
v_call: TRBV18
clone_size: -
cdr3_nt: TGTGCCAGCTCACCCCAGGGGGATCAGCCCCAGCATTTT
cdr3_aa: CASSPQGDQPQHF

cdr3_length: 14
d_call: TRBD1
j_call: TRBJ2-6
v_call: TRBV2
clone_size: -
cdr3_nt: TGTGCCAGCAGGACAGGGGCTGGGGCCAACGTCCTGACTTTC
cdr3_aa: CASRTGAGANVLTF

cdr3_length: 12
d_call: -
j_call: TRBJ1-2
v_call: TRBV28
clone_size: -
cdr3_nt: TGTGCCAGCAGTTTGAGGAGCTATGGCTACACCTTC
cdr3_aa: CASSLRSYGYTF

cdr3_length: 19
d_call: TRBD2
j_call: TRBJ2-3
v_call: TRBV4-1
clone_size: -
cdr3_nt: TGCGCCAGCAGCCCACGAGGAGCGGGGGGCCAACTAAGCACAGATACGCAGTATTTT
cdr3_aa: CASSPRGAGGQLSTDTQYF

cdr3_length: 17
d_call: -
j_call: TRBJ2-1
v_call: TRBV4-1
clone_size: few
cdr3_nt: TGCGCCAGCAGCCAACAGGACTTCCTAGGCTCCTACAATGAGCAGTTCTTC
cdr3_aa: CASSQQDFLGSYNEQFF

cdr3_length: 14
d_call: -
j_call: TRBJ1-3
v_call: TRBV4-1
clone_size: -
cdr3_nt: TGCGCCAGCAGCCACCCGACAGGCGGAAACACCATATATTTT
cdr3_aa: CASSHPTGGNTIYF

cdr3_length: 15
d_call: -
j_call: TRBJ1-1
v_call: TRBV19
clone_size: -
cdr3_nt: TGTGCCAGTAGTTCCCGGGGAGGGGAGAACACTGAAGCTTTCTTT
cdr3_aa: CASSSRGGENTEAFF

cdr3_length: 14
d_call: -
j_call: TRBJ2-7
v_call: TRBV7-9
clone_size: -
cdr3_nt: TGTGCCAGCAGCTTAGTAGGGGCAAACTACGAGCAGTACTTC
cdr3_aa: CASSLVGANYEQYF

cdr3_length: 17
d_call: TRBD1
j_call: TRBJ1-1
v_call: TRBV9
clone_size: -
cdr3_nt: TGTGCCAGCAGCGTAGACGCGACAGGGGGCTCTTCCACTGAAGCTTTCTTT
cdr3_aa: CASSVDATGGSSTEAFF

cdr3_length: 15
d_call: TRBD2
j_call: TRBJ2-7
v_call: TRBV5-6
clone_size: -
cdr3_nt: TGTGCCAGCAGCTTTTCTAGCGGGGTGCCCTACGAGCAGTACTTC
cdr3_aa: CASSFSSGVPYEQYF

cdr3_length: 12
d_call: -
j_call: TRBJ1-4
v_call: TRBV6-5
clone_size: -
cdr3_nt: TGTGCCAGCAGCCAGGGAGGAGAAAAACTGTTTTTT
cdr3_aa: CASSQGGEKLFF

cdr3_length: 14
d_call: -
j_call: TRBJ1-1
v_call: TRBV7-9
clone_size: -
cdr3_nt: TGTGCCAGCAGCCAAGGGGGAACAAACACTGAAGCTTTCTTT
cdr3_aa: CASSQGGTNTEAFF

cdr3_length: 15
d_call: TRBD1
j_call: TRBJ2-1
v_call: TRBV25-1
clone_size: -
cdr3_nt: TGTGCCAGCGGACCTAATGACAGGGGAATCAATGAGCAGTTCTTC
cdr3_aa: CASGPNDRGINEQFF

cdr3_length: 17
d_call: TRBD1
j_call: TRBJ1-6
v_call: TRBV11-3
clone_size: -
cdr3_nt: TGTGCCAGCAGCTTAGCCCGACAGGGAAGGTCTGATTCACCCCTCCACTTT
cdr3_aa: CASSLARQGRSDSPLHF

cdr3_length: 13
d_call: -
j_call: TRBJ1-2
v_call: TRBV2
clone_size: -
cdr3_nt: TGTGCCAGCGGTCGAGCGGGGACCTGGGGCTACACCTTC
cdr3_aa: CASGRAGTWGYTF

cdr3_length: 15
d_call: -
j_call: TRBJ1-3
v_call: TRBV9
clone_size: once
cdr3_nt: TGTGCCAGCAGCTCAACAGGGCTTTTCGGAAACACCATATATTTT
cdr3_aa: CASSSTGLFGNTIYF

cdr3_length: 16
d_call: -
j_call: TRBJ2-7
v_call: TRBV9
clone_size: -
cdr3_nt: TGTGCCAGCAGCGTAGGCTCCAGGGATTACTCCTACGAGCAGTACTTC
cdr3_aa: CASSVGSRDYSYEQYF

cdr3_length: 14
d_call: TRBD1
j_call: TRBJ1-2
v_call: TRBV6-1
clone_size: -
cdr3_nt: TGTGCCAGCAGGGCGGAGAGGGACAGCCATGGCTACACCTTC
cdr3_aa: CASRAERDSHGYTF

cdr3_length: 13
d_call: TRBD1
j_call: TRBJ1-1
v_call: TRBV18
clone_size: -
cdr3_nt: TGTGCCAGCTCAGGACAGGGCGAAGGTGAAGCTTTCTTT
cdr3_aa: CASSGQGEGEAFF

cdr3_length: 15
d_call: TRBD1
j_call: TRBJ2-7
v_call: TRBV7-8
clone_size: -
cdr3_nt: TGTGCCAGCAGCCGCCAGGGACAGGGTGTATACGAGCAGTACTTC
cdr3_aa: CASSRQGQGVYEQYF

cdr3_length: 12
d_call: TRBD2
j_call: TRBJ2-1
v_call: TRBV7-7
clone_size: -
cdr3_nt: TGTGCCAGCAAGGGAGGGGACAATGAGCAGTTCTTC
cdr3_aa: CASKGGDNEQFF

cdr3_length: 16
d_call: TRBD2
j_call: TRBJ2-1
v_call: TRBV9
clone_size: -
cdr3_nt: TGTGCCAGCAGCCTCATGGTACTAGCGGGTGCGAATGAGCAGTTCTTC
cdr3_aa: CASSLMVLAGANEQFF

cdr3_length: 15
d_call: TRBD1
j_call: TRBJ2-5
v_call: TRBV5-1
clone_size: few
cdr3_nt: TGCGCCAGCAGAGTACAGGGGCATCTGCAAGAGACCCAGTACTTC
cdr3_aa: CASRVQGHLQETQYF

cdr3_length: 15
d_call: TRBD2
j_call: TRBJ2-3
v_call: TRBV5-1
clone_size: -
cdr3_nt: TGCGCCAGCAGCTTGGACGGCGGGGGGGAATATACGCAGTATTTT
cdr3_aa: CASSLDGGGEYTQYF

cdr3_length: 16
d_call: TRBD1
j_call: TRBJ1-1
v_call: TRBV11-2
clone_size: -
cdr3_nt: TGTGCCAGCAGCTTCCCGGGACAGGGGACTTACACTGAAGCTTTCTTT
cdr3_aa: CASSFPGQGTYTEAFF

cdr3_length: 14
d_call: -
j_call: TRBJ2-5
v_call: TRBV5-1
clone_size: once
cdr3_nt: TGCGCCAGCAGCCTTGGGGAGTACCAAGAGACCCAGTACTTC
cdr3_aa: CASSLGEYQETQYF

cdr3_length: 17
d_call: TRBD2
j_call: TRBJ2-3
v_call: TRBV11-3
clone_size: -
cdr3_nt: TGTGCCAGCAGCTTACGACGAAAGACTAGCGGCACAGATACGCAGTATTTT
cdr3_aa: CASSLRRKTSGTDTQYF

cdr3_length: 15
d_call: TRBD1
j_call: TRBJ1-3
v_call: TRBV4-1
clone_size: few
cdr3_nt: TGCGCCAGCAGCCACCAAACAGGGGGCAGGGACACCATATATTTT
cdr3_aa: CASSHQTGGRDTIYF

cdr3_length: 14
d_call: -
j_call: TRBJ2-1
v_call: TRBV30
clone_size: -
cdr3_nt: TGTGCCTGGAGAGGGGTAAGCTCCTACAATGAGCAGTTCTTC
cdr3_aa: CAWRGVSSYNEQFF

cdr3_length: 14
d_call: TRBD2
j_call: TRBJ2-5
v_call: TRBV5-6
clone_size: -
cdr3_nt: TGTGCCAGCAGCTTTGGGGGGGGCCAAGAGACCCAGTACTTC
cdr3_aa: CASSFGGGQETQYF

cdr3_length: 12
d_call: -
j_call: TRBJ1-5
v_call: TRBV29-1
clone_size: -
cdr3_nt: TGCAGCCCTGGACAAATCAATCAGCCCCAGCATTTT
cdr3_aa: CSPGQINQPQHF

cdr3_length: 16
d_call: -
j_call: TRBJ1-5
v_call: TRBV2
clone_size: -
cdr3_nt: TGTGCCAGCACGGGGGGGAGCAGGGCCGGGGGTCAGCCCCAGCATTTT
cdr3_aa: CASTGGSRAGGQPQHF

cdr3_length: 14
d_call: -
j_call: TRBJ1-1
v_call: TRBV28
clone_size: -
cdr3_nt: TGTGCCAGCAGTTTCACACGGGTGAACACTGAAGCTTTCTTT
cdr3_aa: CASSFTRVNTEAFF